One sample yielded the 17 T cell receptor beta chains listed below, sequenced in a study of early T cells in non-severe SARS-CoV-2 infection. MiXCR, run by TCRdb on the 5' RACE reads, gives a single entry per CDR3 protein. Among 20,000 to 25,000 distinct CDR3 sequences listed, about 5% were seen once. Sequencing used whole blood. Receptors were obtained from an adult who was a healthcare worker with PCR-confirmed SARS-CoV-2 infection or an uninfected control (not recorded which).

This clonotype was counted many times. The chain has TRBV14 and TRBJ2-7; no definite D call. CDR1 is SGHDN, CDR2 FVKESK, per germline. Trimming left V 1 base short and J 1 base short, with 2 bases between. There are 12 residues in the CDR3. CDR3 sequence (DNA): TGTGCCAGCAGCCAAGTGTCCTACGAGCAGTACTTC. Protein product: CASSQVSYEQYF.

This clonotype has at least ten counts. The CDR3 region has the DNA TGTGCCAGCTCACCGGTAGGTTTTACCTACGAGCAGTACTTC. It encodes CASSPVGFTYEQYF. The chain links TRBV18 to TRBJ2-7, with D uncertain. Germline V lookup: CDR1 KGHSH, CDR2 LQKENI. The CDR3 loop spans 14 amino acids. Trimming stripped 3 bases from V and 2 bases from J, with 11 bases between.

CDR3 coding DNA: TGCGCCAGCACCGTTGAGAGCGGGGGGGCAGAGACCCAGTACTTC. It yields the protein CASTVESGGAETQYF. The chain uses TRBV10-2 and TRBJ2-5, with TRBD2 matching over 10 bases. From germline, CDR1 is WSHSY and CDR2 SAAADI. This CDR3 contains 15 residues. Losses at the gene ends were 7 bases for V and 4 bases for J; bases not matched to a gene: 9.

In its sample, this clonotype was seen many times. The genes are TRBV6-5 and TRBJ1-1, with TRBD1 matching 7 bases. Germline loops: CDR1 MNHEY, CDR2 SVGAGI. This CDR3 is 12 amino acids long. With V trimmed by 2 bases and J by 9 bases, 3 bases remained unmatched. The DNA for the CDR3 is TGTGCCAGCAGTTACCGACAGGGCAAAGCTTTCTTT. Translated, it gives CASSYRQGKAFF.

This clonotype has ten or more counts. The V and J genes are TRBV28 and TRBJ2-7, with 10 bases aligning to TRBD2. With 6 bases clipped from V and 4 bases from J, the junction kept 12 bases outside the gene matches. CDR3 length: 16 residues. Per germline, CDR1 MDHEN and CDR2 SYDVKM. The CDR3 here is CASRYSGGALRYEQYF. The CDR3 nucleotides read TGTGCCAGCAGATACAGCGGGGGGGCCTTAAGATACGAGCAGTACTTC.

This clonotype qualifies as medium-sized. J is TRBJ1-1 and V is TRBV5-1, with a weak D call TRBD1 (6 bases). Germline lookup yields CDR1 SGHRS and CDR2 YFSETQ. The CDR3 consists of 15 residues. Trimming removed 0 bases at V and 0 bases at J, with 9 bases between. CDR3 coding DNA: TGCGCCAGCAGCTTGGTAGGGGGAATGAACACTGAAGCTTTCTTT. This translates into CASSLVGGMNTEAFF.

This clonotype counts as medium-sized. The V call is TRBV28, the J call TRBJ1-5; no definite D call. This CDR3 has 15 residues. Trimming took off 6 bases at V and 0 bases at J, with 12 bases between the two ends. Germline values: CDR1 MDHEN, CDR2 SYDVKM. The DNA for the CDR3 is TGTGCCAGCAGGCTAAGAGAAGTTAGCAATCAGCCCCAGCATTTT. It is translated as CASRLREVSNQPQHF.

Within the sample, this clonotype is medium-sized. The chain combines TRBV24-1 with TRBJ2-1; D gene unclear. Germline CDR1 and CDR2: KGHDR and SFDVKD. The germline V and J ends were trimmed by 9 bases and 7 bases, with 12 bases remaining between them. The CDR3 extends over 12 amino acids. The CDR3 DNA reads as TGTGCCACCTCCTTCACTCCTAATGAGCAGTTCTTC. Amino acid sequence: CATSFTPNEQFF.

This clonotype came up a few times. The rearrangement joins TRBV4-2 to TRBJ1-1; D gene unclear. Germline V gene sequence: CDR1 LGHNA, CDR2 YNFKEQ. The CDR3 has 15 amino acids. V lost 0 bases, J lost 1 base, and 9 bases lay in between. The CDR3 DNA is TGTGCCAGCAGCCAAGACGGCAGGACGAACACTGAAGCTTTCTTT. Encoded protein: CASSQDGRTNTEAFF.

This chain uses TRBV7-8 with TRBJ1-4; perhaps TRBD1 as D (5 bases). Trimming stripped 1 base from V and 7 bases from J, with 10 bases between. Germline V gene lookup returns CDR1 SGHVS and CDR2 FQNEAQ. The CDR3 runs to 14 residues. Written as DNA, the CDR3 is TGTGCCAGCAGCTTAGTCAATCAGGGTGAAAAACTGTTTTTT. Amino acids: CASSLVNQGEKLFF.

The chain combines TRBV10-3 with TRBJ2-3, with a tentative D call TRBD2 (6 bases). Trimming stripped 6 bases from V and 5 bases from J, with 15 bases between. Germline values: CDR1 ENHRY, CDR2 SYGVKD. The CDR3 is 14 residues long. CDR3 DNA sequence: TGTGCCATCAGCCCGGGACTCGATTTAGATACGCAGTATTTT. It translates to CAISPGLDLDTQYF.

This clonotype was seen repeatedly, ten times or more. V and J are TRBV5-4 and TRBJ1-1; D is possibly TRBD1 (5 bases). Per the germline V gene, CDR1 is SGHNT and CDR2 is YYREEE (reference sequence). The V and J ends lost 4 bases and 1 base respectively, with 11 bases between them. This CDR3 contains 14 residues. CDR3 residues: CASSPGQGNTEAFF. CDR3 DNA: TGTGCCAGCAGCCCCGGACAAGGGAACACTGAAGCTTTCTTT.

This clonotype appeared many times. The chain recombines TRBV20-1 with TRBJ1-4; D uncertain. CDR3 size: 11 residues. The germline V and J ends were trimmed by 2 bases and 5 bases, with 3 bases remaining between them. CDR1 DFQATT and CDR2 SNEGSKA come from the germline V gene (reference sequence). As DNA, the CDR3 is TGCAGTGCTAGACAGAATGAAAAACTGTTTTTT. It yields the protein CSARQNEKLFF.

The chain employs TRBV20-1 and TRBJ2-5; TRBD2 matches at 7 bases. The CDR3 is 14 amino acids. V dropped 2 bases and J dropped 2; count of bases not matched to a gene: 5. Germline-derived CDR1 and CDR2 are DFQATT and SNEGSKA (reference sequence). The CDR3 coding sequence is TGCAGTGCTAGATCCGGACTAGAGCAAGAGACCCAGTACTTC. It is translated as CSARSGLEQETQYF.

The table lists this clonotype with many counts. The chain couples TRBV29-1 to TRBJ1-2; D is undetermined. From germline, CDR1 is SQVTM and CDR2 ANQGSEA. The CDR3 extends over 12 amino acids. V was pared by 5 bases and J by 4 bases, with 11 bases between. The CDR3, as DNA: TGCAGCGTTTGGGTCATCATCTATGGCTACACCTTC. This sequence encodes CSVWVIIYGYTF.

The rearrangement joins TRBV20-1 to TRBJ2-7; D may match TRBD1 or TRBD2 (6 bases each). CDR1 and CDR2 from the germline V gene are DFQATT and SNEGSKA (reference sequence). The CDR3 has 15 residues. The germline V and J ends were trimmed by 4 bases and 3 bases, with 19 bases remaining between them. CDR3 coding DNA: TGCAGTGCTACCGTGGGGGGCGCCAGGTTCTACGAGCAGTACTTC. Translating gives CSATVGGARFYEQYF.

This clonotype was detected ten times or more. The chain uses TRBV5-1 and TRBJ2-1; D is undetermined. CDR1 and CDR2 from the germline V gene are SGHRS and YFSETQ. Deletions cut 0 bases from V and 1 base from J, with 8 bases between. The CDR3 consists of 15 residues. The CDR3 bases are TGCGCCAGCAGCTTGGCCGACACTTCCTACAATGAGCAGTTCTTC. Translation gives CASSLADTSYNEQFF.